This T cell receptor beta chain was obtained from a study of T-cell reconstitution after alpha-beta-depleted transplantation in children. The TCRbeta library incorporated unique molecular identifiers. One entry per CDR3 protein, called by TCRdb with MiXCR from the PCR reads. The top ten hold just over 5.5% of the sample, which has roughly 200,000 distinct CDR3 sequences, under 8.5% seen once. Whole-study findings and limits: Several hundred graft clones that had expanded were reportedly the source of alpha-beta T cells about two months after transplant. The high TCRbeta diversity at day 60 in some patients came from surviving recipient T cells and thymic progenitors.

Germline V lookup: CDR1 SGHTA, CDR2 FQGNSA. This CDR3 is 14 amino acids long. With 8 bases removed from V and 8 bases from J, the gap between germline ends came to 20 bases. This clonotype was seen at least ten times. Its antigen is undetermined. The rearrangement joins TRBV7-2 to TRBJ2-3; D not certain. This TCR was recovered from a boy aged 2-9 years with acute lymphoblastic leukemia, due to receive a stem cell transplant. The sequencing here drew on PBMCs, taken before TCRalphabeta/CD19-depleted stem cell transplant. Written as DNA, the CDR3 is TGTGCCAGCGCTGAGACCCGGGCGCTCCCTACGCAGTATTTT. Translated, it gives CASAETRALPTQYF. Complete variable domain (other parts from reference TRBV7-2 and TRBJ2-3): GAGVSQSPSNKVTEKGKDVELRCDPISGHTALYWYRQSLGQGLEFLIYFQGNSAPDKSGLPSDRFSAERTGGSVSTLTIQRTQQEDSAVYLCASAETRALPTQYFGPGTRLTVL.